This section outlines one TCR beta chain sequence together with its context. No antigen is known for it. Germline values: CDR1 MNHEY, CDR2 SMNVEV (reference sequence). CDR3 length equals 15 residues. V shed 9 bases and J 5 bases; nucleotides not matched to a gene: 12. This specimen comes from a study of prognosis after radiotherapy for stage I lung cancer. Study information: Each patient with non-small cell lung cancer was deemed medically inoperable.

Two-round multiplex PCR amplified TCR beta CDR3 from genomic DNA. For every TRBV and TRBJ gene, a specific primer was used in first-round PCR. TCRdb passed the multiplex PCR reads through MiXCR, listing each CDR3 protein once. The data hold 20,000 or so distinct CDR3 sequences, with about a quarter observed a single time. General study results and limits: Unique TCR clone counts fell after stereotactic body radiation therapy, median roughly 10,000 versus 7,000.

Patients were uniformly node-negative by CT and PET/CT and had received no prior chemotherapy or radiotherapy, with no other malignancies. This chain joins TRBV27 and TRBJ2-1; 8 positions agree with TRBD1. The sequenced sample was PBMCs, obtained before or after stereotactic body radiation therapy (not recorded which). This receptor was taken from a donor at least 50 years old with non-small cell lung cancer. DNA for the CDR3: TGTGCCAGGAGTCTAATTTCAGGGGGCCACAATGAGCAGTTCTTC. It translates to CARSLISGGHNEQFF.